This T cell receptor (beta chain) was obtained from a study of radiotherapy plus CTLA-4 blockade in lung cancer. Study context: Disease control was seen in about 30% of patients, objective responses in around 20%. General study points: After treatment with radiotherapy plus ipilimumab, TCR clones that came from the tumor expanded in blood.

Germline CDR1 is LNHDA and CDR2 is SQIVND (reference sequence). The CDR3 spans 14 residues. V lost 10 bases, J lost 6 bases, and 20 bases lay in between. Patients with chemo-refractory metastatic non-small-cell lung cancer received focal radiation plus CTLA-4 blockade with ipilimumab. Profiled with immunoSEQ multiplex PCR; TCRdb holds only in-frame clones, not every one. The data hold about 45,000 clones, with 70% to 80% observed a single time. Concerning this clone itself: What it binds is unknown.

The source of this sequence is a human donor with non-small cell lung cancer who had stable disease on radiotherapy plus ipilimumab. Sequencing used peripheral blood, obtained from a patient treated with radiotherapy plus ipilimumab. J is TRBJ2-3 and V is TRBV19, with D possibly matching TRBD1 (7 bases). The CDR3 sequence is CATSMLQGRDTQYF. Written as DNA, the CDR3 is TGTGCCACCTCGATGCTACAGGGGAGGGATACGCAGTATTTT.